The rows below give T cell receptor beta chains drawn from one sample of a study of T cells in localized non-small cell lung cancer. Clones were sequenced by immunoSEQ multiplex PCR, and TCRdb holds only the in-frame ones, with some missing. There are about 33,000 clones in the sample; approximately 90% occur only once, and around 4.2% lies in the top ten. The specimen was peripheral blood, collected before any cancer treatment. The source of these receptors is a male donor aged 60 or older with stage III lung adenocarcinoma. CDR3s include the opening cysteine and the closing phenylalanine or tryptophan.

J gene: TRBJ1-2
V gene: TRBV10-3
CDR3 protein: CAIRGTGFDGYTF

J gene: TRBJ1-1
V gene: TRBV2
CDR3 protein: CASKGPQGMDTEAFF

J gene: TRBJ1-2
V gene: TRBV6-5
CDR3 protein: CASSSPGGWTGYTF

J gene: TRBJ1-4
V gene: TRBV6-1
CDR3 protein: CASSGQTGGDEKLFF

J gene: TRBJ2-1
V gene: TRBV11-3
CDR3 protein: CASSLELGTGSNEQFF

J gene: TRBJ1-1
V gene: TRBV19
CDR3 protein: CASSIQAMNTEAFF

J gene: TRBJ1-2
V gene: TRBV7-2
CDR3 protein: CASSLAGTPGGNGYTF

J gene: TRBJ1-1
V gene: TRBV30
CDR3 protein: CAWSRMDTEAFF

J gene: TRBJ2-7
V gene: TRBV2
CDR3 protein: CASSDVTAHPYEQYF

J gene: TRBJ2-6
V gene: TRBV19
CDR3 protein: CASTLGLAGASGANVLTF